This T cell receptor (beta chain) derives from a study of cytotoxic CD8 clonotypes in ibrutinib-treated CLL. Germline V gives CDR1 LGHNA, CDR2 YNFKEQ. The V segment lost 3 bases and the J segment 1 base; nucleotides outside the gene matches: 3. The CDR3 runs to 16 residues. TCRdb's table, derived via immunoSEQ multiplex PCR, lists solely in-frame clones and lacks some. The sample contains 65,000 to 85,000 clones, approximately 87% of which appear only once. This receptor was taken from a human donor with chronic lymphocytic leukemia. Sample: PBMCs, taken after 24 months of ibrutinib treatment. The chain recombines TRBV4-2 with TRBJ2-1; 10 nucleotides align to TRBD2. The CDR3 loop is CASSQGSGRSYNEQFF. In nucleotides, the CDR3 is TGTGCCAGCAGCCAGGGTAGCGGGAGGTCCTACAATGAGCAGTTCTTC.